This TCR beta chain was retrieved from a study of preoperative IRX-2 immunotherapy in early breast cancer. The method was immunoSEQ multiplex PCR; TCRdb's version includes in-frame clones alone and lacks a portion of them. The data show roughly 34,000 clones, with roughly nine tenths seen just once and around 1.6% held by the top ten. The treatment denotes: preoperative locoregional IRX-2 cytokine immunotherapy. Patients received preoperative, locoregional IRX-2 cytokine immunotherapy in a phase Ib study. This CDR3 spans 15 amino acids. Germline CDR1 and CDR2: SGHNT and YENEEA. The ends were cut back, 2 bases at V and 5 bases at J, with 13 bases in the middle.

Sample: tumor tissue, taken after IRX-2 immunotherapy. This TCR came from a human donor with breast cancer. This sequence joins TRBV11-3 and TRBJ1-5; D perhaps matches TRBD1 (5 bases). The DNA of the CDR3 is TGTGCCAGCAGCTTATCTCGGGACGGCCATCAGCCCCAGCATTTT. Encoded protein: CASSLSRDGHQPQHF.